This T cell receptor beta chain derives from a study of T cell clonality in common variable immunodeficiency (dated by TCRdb to between 2015 and 2016). The paper's findings and limits, for the study overall: TCRbeta clonality was higher in CVID subjects than in healthy controls (t-test p = 0.018), and the increase was most characteristic of about a third of subjects. CVID TCRbeta sequences were reported to have fewer deletions and N-nucleotide insertions and to lack highly modified clones with 13 or more V deletions. Correlations between repertoire features and clinical complications were limited by patient heterogeneity within the CVID cohort. According to the authors, finding the cause of the higher clonality in CVID would require sequencing the repertoires of T cell subpopulations. Although equal DNA input was used, an average of about 75,000 unique sequences per sample was obtained for controls, compared with some 30,000 for CVID samples. Healthy controls shared more TCRbeta clones with each other than CVID subjects shared among themselves (p < 0.0001).

Standard criteria were used to diagnose CVID, namely serum IgG, IgA and/or IgM reduced below the normal range together with specific antibody deficiency. There were over 40 subjects in the CVID group (roughly 30 male and about 15 female), ranging in age from about 9 to 65 years, with a mean age of 40. Predominantly Caucasian heritage was noted among both the CVID patients and the healthy controls. Replacement immunoglobulin therapy had been administered to all CVID subjects for at least one year at the time of study participation. At the time of blood collection, no CVID subject was ill or was being treated with immunomodulatory or immunosuppressive medication. Heparinized peripheral whole blood samples of about 5 to 9 ml were collected from each donor. Genomic DNA from adults with common variable immune deficiency (CVID) and from healthy adult controls was used for sequencing of TCRbeta CDR3 repertoires. Diluted blood was subjected to density centrifugation over Hypaque 1077 or Ficoll-Paque for isolation of peripheral blood mononuclear cells. Genomic DNA was extracted from unsorted mononuclear cells by Qiagen column purification or by a centrifugation-based method.

Many counts were recorded for this clone. This receptor's antigen is unknown. CVID samples and control samples contributed equivalent amounts of genomic DNA as sequencing input. For every sample, a 60 bp segment covering the rearranged TCRbeta CDR3 region was amplified and then sequenced. The immunoSEQ assay, a bias-corrected multiplex PCR with high-throughput sequencing, was employed for TCRbeta amplification. Concerning the study's data processing: Each unique nucleotide sequence was treated as a clone and annotated with V, D and J genes, copy number and frequency. Sequences were labeled productive if in frame, and non-productive if out of frame or containing stop codons. As previously described, clonality was computed from Shannon's entropy. Mean CDR3 Kyte-Doolittle hydropathy was derived from the predicted amino acid sequences of productive clones. The R hclust function was used to hierarchically cluster scaled V gene usage with Manhattan distance and complete linkage. Sharing of clones by CDR3 amino acid sequence was evaluated through resampling of 12 repertoires per group over 100 rounds. The repertoires were searched for 70 published EBV-specific and around 240 published CMV-specific TCRbeta sequences. A couple of CVID samples that yielded fewer than 10,000 sequences were excluded from the analysis, so approximately 40 CVID repertoires were retained. The table comes from immuneACCESS by way of TCRdb, which keeps in-frame sequences with V and J called. Part of the clones is missing from these tables; in studies checked, under half for an unresolved V gene and the rest for unknown reasons. V and J calls and clone size are given by that table; D and trimming were obtained from the DNA. The sample records 28,000 or so clones, none occurring a single time. The ten top clones hold about 24% of the sample.

Source material: peripheral blood mononuclear cells. The receptor comes from a human donor with common variable immunodeficiency.

CDR3 DNA, as far as it was read: TGTGCCAGCAGCGGACAGGGTCGCAAAGGCGGC. The translation is CASSGQGRKGG. The whole CDR3 region reads CASSGQGRKGGYTF. The chain is encoded by TRBV14 joined to TRBJ1-2; TRBD1 aligns with 8 central bases. The CDR3 extends 3 residues past the end of the read, so its final part is completed from the germline J gene. The CDR3 goes from the cysteine to the phenylalanine over 14 residues. Sequencing covers 33 bases of the CDR3, shown here with the frame starting at base 1. Looking up the germline V gene yields CDR1 SGHDN and CDR2 FVKESK.